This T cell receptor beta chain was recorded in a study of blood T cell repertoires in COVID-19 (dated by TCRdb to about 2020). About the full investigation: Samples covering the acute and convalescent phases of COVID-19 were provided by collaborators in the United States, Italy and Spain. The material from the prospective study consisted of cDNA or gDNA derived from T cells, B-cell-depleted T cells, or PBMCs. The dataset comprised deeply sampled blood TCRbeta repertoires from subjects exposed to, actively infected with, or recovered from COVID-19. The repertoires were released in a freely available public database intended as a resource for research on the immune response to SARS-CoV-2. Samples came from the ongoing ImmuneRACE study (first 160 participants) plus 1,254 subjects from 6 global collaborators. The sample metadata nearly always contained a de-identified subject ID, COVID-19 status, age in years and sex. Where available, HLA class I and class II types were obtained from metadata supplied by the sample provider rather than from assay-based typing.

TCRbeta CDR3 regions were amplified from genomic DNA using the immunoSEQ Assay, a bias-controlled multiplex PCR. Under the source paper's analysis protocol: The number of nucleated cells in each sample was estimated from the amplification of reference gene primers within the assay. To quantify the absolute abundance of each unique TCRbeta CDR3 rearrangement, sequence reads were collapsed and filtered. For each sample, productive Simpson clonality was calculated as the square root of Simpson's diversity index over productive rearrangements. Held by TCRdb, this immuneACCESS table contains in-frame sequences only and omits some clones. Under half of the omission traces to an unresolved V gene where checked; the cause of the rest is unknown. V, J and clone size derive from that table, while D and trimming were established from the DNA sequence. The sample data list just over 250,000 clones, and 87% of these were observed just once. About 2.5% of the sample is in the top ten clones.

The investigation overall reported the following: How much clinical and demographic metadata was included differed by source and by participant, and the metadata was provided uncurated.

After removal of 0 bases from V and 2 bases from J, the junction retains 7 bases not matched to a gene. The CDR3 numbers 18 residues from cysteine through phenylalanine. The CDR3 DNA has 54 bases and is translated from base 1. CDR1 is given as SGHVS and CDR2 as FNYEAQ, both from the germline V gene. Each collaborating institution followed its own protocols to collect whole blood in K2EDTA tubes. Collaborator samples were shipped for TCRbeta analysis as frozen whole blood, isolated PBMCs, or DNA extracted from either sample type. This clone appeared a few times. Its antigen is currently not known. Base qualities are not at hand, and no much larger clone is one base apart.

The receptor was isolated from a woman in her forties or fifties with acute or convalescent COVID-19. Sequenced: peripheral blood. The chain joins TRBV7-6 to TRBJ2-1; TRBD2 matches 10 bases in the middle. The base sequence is TGTGCCAGCAGCTTAGCAGCGGGAGGGGCCGGGGCCTACAATGAGCAGTTCTTC. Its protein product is CASSLAAGGAGAYNEQFF.